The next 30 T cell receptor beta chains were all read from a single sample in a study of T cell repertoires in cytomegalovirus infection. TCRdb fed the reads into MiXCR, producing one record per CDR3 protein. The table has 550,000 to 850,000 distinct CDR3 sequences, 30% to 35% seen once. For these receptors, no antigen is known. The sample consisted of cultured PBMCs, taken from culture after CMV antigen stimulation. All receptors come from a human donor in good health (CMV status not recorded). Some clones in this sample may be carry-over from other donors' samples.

The CDR3 nucleotides are TGTGCCAGCAGTTTTCCTAGCGGGAGCCTCCTGGAGCAGTACTTC. It translates to CASSFPSGSLLEQYF. The chain is built from TRBV12-3 or TRBV12-4 and TRBJ2-7; 10 bases align to TRBD2. The CDR3 runs 15 residues. V lost 3 bases, J lost 7 bases, and 9 bases stayed unmatched.

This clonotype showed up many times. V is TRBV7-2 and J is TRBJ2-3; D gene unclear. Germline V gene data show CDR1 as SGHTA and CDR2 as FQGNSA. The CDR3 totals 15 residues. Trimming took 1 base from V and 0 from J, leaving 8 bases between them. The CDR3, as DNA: TGTGCCAGCAGCTTAGGCGACTCTAGCACAGATACGCAGTATTTT. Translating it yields CASSLGDSSTDTQYF.

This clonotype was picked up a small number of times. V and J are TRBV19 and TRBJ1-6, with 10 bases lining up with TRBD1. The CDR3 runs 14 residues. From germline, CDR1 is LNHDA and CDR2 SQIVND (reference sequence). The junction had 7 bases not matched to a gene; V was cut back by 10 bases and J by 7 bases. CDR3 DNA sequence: TGTGCCACCAAGGGACAGGGGAAAAATTCACCCCTCCACTTT. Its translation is CATKGQGKNSPLHF.

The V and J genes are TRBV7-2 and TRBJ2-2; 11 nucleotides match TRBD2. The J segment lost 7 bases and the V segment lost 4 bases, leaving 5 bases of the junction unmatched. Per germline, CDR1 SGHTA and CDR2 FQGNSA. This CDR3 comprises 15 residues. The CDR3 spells CASSSSGLAGGELFF. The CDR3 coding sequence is TGTGCCAGCAGCTCCTCCGGACTAGCGGGCGGGGAGCTGTTTTTT.

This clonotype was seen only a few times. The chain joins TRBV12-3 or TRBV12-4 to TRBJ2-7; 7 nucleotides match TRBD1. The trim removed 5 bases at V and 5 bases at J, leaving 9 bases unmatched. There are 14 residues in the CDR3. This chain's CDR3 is CASSGHPGGDEQYF. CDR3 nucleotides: TGTGCCAGCAGTGGTCACCCAGGGGGAGACGAGCAGTACTTC.

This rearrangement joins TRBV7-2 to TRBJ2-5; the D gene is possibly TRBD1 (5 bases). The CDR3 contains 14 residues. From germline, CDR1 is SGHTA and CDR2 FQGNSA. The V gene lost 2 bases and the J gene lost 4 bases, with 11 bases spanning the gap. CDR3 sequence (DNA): TGTGCCAGCAGCTTAAGGGGCGCGTCAGAGACCCAGTACTTC. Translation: CASSLRGASETQYF. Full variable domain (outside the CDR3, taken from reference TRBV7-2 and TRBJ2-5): GAGVSQSPSNKVTEKGKDVELRCDPISGHTALYWYRQSLGQGLEFLIYFQGNSAPDKSGLPSDRFSAERTGGSVSTLTIQRTQQEDSAVYLCASSLRGASETQYFGPGTRLLVL.

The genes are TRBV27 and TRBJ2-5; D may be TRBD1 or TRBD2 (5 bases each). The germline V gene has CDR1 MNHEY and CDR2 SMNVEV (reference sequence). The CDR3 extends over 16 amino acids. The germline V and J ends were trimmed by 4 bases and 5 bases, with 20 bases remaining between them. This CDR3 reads CASSSYGAGRGETQYF. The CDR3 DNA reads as TGTGCCAGCAGTTCTTATGGGGCGGGCCGTGGGGAGACCCAGTACTTC.

The CDR3 reads CASSSYRGNSGSPLHF. The CDR3 DNA reads TGTGCCAGCAGTTCCTACAGGGGAAATTCGGGATCACCCCTCCACTTT. This sequence joins TRBV27 and TRBJ1-6; 7 positions agree with TRBD1. The CDR3 runs 16 residues. Trimming cost V 4 bases and J 10 bases; bases outside gene matches: 13. CDR1 is MNHEY and CDR2 is SMNVEV in the germline V gene (reference sequence).

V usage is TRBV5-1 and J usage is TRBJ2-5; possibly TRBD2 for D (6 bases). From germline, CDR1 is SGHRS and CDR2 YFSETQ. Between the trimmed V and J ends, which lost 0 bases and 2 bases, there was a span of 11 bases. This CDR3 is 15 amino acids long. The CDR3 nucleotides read TGCGCCAGCAGCTTGGGGGACTCAGCACAAGAGACCCAGTACTTC. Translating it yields CASSLGDSAQETQYF.

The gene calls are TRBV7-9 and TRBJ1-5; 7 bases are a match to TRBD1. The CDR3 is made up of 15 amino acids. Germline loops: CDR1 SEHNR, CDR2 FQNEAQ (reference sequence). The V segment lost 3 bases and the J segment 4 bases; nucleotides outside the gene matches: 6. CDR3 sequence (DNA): TGTGCCAGCAGCTTTGCGGGACAGAAGAATCAGCCCCAGCATTTT. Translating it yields CASSFAGQKNQPQHF.

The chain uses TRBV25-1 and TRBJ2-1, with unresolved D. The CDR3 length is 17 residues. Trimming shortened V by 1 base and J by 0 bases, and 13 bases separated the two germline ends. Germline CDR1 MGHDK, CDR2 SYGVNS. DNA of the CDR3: TGTGCCAGCAGTGAATGGGAAGTAGGCAGCTCCTACAATGAGCAGTTCTTC. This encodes CASSEWEVGSSYNEQFF. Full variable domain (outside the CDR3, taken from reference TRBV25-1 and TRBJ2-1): EADIYQTPRYLVIGTGKKITLECSQTMGHDKMYWYQQDPGMELHLIHYSYGVNSTEKGDLSSESTVSRIRTEHFPLTLESARPSHTSQYLCASSEWEVGSSYNEQFFGPGTRLTVL.

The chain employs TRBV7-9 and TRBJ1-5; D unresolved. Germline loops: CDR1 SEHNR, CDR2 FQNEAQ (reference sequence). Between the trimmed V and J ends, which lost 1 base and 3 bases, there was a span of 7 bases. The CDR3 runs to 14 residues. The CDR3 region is CASSLGIYNQPQHF. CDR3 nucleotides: TGTGCCAGCAGCTTAGGCATTTACAATCAGCCCCAGCATTTT.

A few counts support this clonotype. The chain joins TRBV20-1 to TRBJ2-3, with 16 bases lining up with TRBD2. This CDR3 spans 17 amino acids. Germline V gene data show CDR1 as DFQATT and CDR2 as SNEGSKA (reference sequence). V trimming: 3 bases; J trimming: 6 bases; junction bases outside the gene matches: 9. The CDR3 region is CSARKGTSGGVWDTQYF. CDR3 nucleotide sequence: TGCAGTGCTAGGAAGGGGACTAGCGGGGGGGTGTGGGATACGCAGTATTTT.

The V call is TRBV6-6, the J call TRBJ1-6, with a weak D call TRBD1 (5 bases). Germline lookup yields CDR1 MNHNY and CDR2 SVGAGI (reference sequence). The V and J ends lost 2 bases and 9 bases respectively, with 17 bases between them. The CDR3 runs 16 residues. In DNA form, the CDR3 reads TGTGCCAGCAGTTACGGTTCTCGGGGGGGTGGTTCACCCCTCCACTTT. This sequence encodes CASSYGSRGGGSPLHF.

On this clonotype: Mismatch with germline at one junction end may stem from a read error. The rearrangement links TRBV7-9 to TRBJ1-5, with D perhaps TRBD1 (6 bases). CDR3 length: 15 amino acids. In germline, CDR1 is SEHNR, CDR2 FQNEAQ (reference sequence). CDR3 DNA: TGTGCCGGCAGCTTAGGCAGGGGATTATATCAGCCCCAGCATTTT. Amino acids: CAGSLGRGLYQPQHF.

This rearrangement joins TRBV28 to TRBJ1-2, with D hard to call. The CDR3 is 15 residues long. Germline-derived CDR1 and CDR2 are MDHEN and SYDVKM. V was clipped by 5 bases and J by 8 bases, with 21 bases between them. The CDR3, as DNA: TGTGCCAGCAGTGTGGGCGGGTACGGGCAAGTCGGCTACACCTTC. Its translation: CASSVGGYGQVGYTF.

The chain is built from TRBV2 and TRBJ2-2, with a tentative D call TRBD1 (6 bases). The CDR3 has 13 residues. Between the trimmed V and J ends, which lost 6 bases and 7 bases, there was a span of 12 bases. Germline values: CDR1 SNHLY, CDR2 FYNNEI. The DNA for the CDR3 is TGTGCCAGCAGGGGGGCGCAGGACGGGGAGCTGTTTTTT. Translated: CASRGAQDGELFF.

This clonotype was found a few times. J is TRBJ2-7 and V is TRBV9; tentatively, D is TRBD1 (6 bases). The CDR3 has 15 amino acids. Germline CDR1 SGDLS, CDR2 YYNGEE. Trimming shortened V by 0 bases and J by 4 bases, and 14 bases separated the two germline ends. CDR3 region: CASSVGPTGFYEQYF. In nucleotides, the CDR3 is TGTGCCAGCAGCGTAGGGCCCACAGGGTTTTACGAGCAGTACTTC.

CDR3 sequence (DNA): TGTGCCAGCAGTCCCCGCTCCGTGGACACCGGCACTGAAGCTTTCTTT. Translated: CASSPRSVDTGTEAFF. The chain combines TRBV2 with TRBJ1-1; tentative D call: TRBD1 (5 bases). V shed 5 bases and J shed 4 bases, with 20 bases lying between them. The CDR3 contains 16 residues. Germline values: CDR1 SNHLY, CDR2 FYNNEI.

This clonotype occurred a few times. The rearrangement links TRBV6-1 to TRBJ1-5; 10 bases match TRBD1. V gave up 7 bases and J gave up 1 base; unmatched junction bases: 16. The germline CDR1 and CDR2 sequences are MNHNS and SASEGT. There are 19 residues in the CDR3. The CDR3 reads CASTPNRDRGWVSNQPQHF. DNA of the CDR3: TGTGCCAGCACCCCCAACCGGGACAGGGGATGGGTAAGCAATCAGCCCCAGCATTTT.

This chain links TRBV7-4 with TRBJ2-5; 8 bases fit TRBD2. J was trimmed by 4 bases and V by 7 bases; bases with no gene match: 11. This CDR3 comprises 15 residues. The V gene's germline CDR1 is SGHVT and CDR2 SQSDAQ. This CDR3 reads CASTLNGLAGETQYF. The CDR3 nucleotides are TGTGCCAGCACCCTAAATGGACTAGCAGGAGAGACCCAGTACTTC.

In DNA form, the CDR3 reads TGTGCCACCAGCAGAGACCGGACGACGGTCGAAGGGCCCCAGCATTTT. It encodes CATSRDRTTVEGPQHF. V is TRBV15 and J is TRBJ1-5; D ambiguous. V shed 0 bases and J shed 9 bases, with 18 bases lying between them. The length of the CDR3 is 16 residues. The germline CDR1 and CDR2 sequences are LNHNV and YYDKDF (reference sequence).

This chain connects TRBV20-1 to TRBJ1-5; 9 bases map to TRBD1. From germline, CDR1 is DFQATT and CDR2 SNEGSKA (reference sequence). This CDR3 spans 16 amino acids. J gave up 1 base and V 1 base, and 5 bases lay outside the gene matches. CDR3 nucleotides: TGCAGTGCTAGAGTGGACAGGGGAGGAAGCAATCAGCCCCAGCATTTT. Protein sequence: CSARVDRGGSNQPQHF.

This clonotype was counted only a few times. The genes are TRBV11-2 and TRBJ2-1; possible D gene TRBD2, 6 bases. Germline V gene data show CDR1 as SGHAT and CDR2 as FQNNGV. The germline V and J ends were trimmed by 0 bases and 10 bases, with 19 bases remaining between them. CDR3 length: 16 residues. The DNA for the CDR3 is TGTGCCAGCAGCTTAGATATTGGGGGGATGAGACCCGAGCAGTTCTTC. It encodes CASSLDIGGMRPEQFF.

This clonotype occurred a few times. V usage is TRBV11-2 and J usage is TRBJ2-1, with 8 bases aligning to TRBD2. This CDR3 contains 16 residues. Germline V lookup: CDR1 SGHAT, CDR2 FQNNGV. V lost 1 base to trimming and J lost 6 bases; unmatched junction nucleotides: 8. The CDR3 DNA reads TGTGCCAGCAGCTTAGGCGCGGGAGGTCAAGGCAATGAGCAGTTCTTC. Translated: CASSLGAGGQGNEQFF.

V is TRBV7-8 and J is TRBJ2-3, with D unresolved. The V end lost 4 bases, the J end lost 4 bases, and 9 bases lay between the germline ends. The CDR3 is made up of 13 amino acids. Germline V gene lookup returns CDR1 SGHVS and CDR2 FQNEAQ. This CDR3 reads CASSSYSPDTQYF. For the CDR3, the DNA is TGTGCCAGCAGCTCGTACTCCCCAGATACGCAGTATTTT.

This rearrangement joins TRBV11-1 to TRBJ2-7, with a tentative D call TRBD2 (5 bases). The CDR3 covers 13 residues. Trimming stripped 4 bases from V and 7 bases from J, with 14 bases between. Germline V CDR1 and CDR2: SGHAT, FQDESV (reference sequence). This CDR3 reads CASSSGPGNEQYF. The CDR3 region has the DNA TGTGCCAGCAGCTCAGGACCGGGGAATGAGCAGTACTTC.

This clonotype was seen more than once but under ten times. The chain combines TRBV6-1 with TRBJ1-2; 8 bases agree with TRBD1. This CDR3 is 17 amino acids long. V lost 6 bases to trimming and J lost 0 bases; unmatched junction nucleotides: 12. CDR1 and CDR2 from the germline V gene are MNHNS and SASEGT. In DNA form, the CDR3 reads TGTGCCAGCAGCCTCACCCCGACAGGGGATACTAACTATGGCTACACCTTC. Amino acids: CASSLTPTGDTNYGYTF.

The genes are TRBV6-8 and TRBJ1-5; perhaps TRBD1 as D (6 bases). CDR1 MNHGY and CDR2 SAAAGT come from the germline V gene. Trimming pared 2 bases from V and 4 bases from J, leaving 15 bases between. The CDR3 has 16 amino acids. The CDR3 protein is CASSYTPETGNQPQHF. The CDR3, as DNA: TGTGCCAGCAGTTACACCCCCGAAACAGGGAATCAGCCCCAGCATTTT.

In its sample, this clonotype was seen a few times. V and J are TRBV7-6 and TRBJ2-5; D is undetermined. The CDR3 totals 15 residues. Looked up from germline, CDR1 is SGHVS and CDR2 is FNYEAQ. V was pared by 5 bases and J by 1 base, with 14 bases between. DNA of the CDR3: TGTGCCAGCAGCCATGCGTTAGGAAGCCAAGAGACCCAGTACTTC. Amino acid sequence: CASSHALGSQETQYF.